The TCR beta chain described here comes from a study of naive and memory T cell subsets. An equimolar mix of two oligonucleotides served as the beta constant-region primer for TRBC1 and TRBC2. Each CDR3 protein is one row after TCRdb ran MiXCR on the UMI-ligation and nested PCR reads. The data contain 120,000 to 150,000 distinct CDR3 sequences, approximately 15% of them singletons. This clonotype was seen a few times. Antigen specificity is unknown. Cells stained for CD3, CD4, CD8, CD45RA, CD27 and viability were sorted into four CD45RA/CD27 subsets. Findings of the study overall: TCR abundance followed a power law differing between naive and memory subsets. Especially in CD8 cells, naive repertoires contained a few larger clonotypes, possibly CD45RA-re-expressing memory cells.

The TCR comes from a human donor in good health. What was sequenced was naive CD4+ T cells from blood.

CDR3 sequence (DNA): TGCGCCAGCACTCCCACGGGACAGATTAGCTACGAGCAGTACTTC. Translation: CASTPTGQISYEQYF. V is TRBV10-2 and J is TRBJ2-7; 7 bases map to TRBD1. V gave up 7 bases and J gave up 3 bases; unmatched junction bases: 12. The CDR3 has 15 amino acids. Germline V lookup: CDR1 WSHSY, CDR2 SAAADI.